This TCR beta chain comes out of a study of T-cell reconstitution after alpha-beta-depleted transplantation in children. In this sample, this clonotype turned up many times. Its antigen is undetermined. The authors prepared the TCRbeta library with unique molecular identifiers. TCRdb reprocessed the PCR reads with MiXCR, giving one entry per CDR3 protein. The table shows 280,000 or so distinct CDR3 sequences, with 11% occurring only once. Per the germline V gene, CDR1 is SGHTA and CDR2 is FQGNSA. This CDR3 region has 15 residues. V lost 6 bases and J 0 bases, leaving 12 bases between the germline ends. General study points: T-cell counts and diversity were attributed mostly to newly produced T cells one year after transplant. Surviving recipient T cells and thymic progenitors accounted for the high day-60 TCRbeta diversity observed in some patients. Expanded graft clones numbering several hundred reportedly gave rise to alpha-beta T cells about two months after transplant.

Sequenced here: peripheral blood, sampled 180 days after TCRalphabeta/CD19-depleted stem cell transplant. The chain couples TRBV7-2 to TRBJ2-1; D could derive from TRBD1 or TRBD2 (5 bases each). The clonotype was recovered from a male patient between 2 and 10 years old who had a stem cell transplant for chronic granulomatous disease, so the T cells may come from the graft donor. The CDR3: CASRSGTISYNEQFF. CDR3 sequence (DNA): TGTGCCAGCAGGTCCGGGACCATCTCCTACAATGAGCAGTTCTTC.